This is a list of T cell receptor beta chains from one sample in a study of CD8 T cells in Susac syndrome. From the immunoSEQ multiplex PCR reads, TCRdb called clonotypes with MiXCR, one entry per CDR3 protein. This sample has over 200,000 distinct CDR3 sequences, with 95% found just once. Sequencing input: CD4+ T cells from PBMCs. The receptors were gathered from a human donor with multiple sclerosis. CDR3s include the opening cysteine and the closing phenylalanine or tryptophan. A D gene is named only where the DNA matches it firmly. Clone sizes are given selectively: once, few, many, or a class where the clone is expanded.

v_call,clone_size,d_call,j_call,cdr3_nt,cdr3_aa
TRBV4-1,few,.,TRBJ2-1,TGCGCCAGCAGCCAAGTCGACATAGTCTCCTACAATGAGCAGTTCTTC,CASSQVDIVSYNEQFF
TRBV5-1,once,TRBD2,TRBJ2-3,TGCGCCAGCAGCGGCTCCGGGACTAGCGGGAAACTTAGCACAGATACGCAGTATTTT,CASSGSGTSGKLSTDTQYF
TRBV20-1,.,.,TRBJ1-5,TGCAGTGCAGGCCGGGGAGGCAATCAGCCCCAGCATTTT,CSAGRGGNQPQHF
TRBV20-1,.,TRBD2,TRBJ2-7,TGCAGTGCTAGAGATCTCACTCGGGGGGCCTACGAGCAGTACTTC,CSARDLTRGAYEQYF
TRBV7-2,.,TRBD2,TRBJ2-1,TGTGCCAGCAGCACCGACGGACTAGCGGAAAGTCGGCAGTTCTTC,CASSTDGLAESRQFF
TRBV3-1,.,TRBD2,TRBJ2-1,TGTGCCAGCAGCCAAGCAGGCGGGGGGGCCCCTAATGAGCAGTTCTTC,CASSQAGGGAPNEQFF
TRBV3-1,.,.,TRBJ1-2,TGTGCCTCCGGGACCCTCTATGGCTACACCTTC,CASGTLYGYTF
TRBV9,.,.,TRBJ2-3,TGTGCCAGCAGCGGACCTGGCCTAGTAACAGATACGCAGTATTTT,CASSGPGLVTDTQYF
TRBV4-1,.,.,TRBJ2-5,TGCGCCAGCAGCCAAGGAAATGGGGGAGAGACCCAGTACTTC,CASSQGNGGETQYF
TRBV30,.,.,TRBJ1-5,TGTGCCTGGACCAGACAGCCCAATCAGCCCCAGCATTTT,CAWTRQPNQPQHF
TRBV20-1,.,.,TRBJ1-2,TGCAGTGCTAGAGATCCCGTCGTGTATGGCTACACCTTC,CSARDPVVYGYTF
TRBV12-3/TRBV12-4,once,.,TRBJ2-3,TGTGCCAGCAGTCATTTGACCCAGTCGGATACGCAGTATTTT,CASSHLTQSDTQYF
TRBV9,.,.,TRBJ1-6,TGTGCCAGCAGCGCGACGACGGGCTATAATTCACCCCTCCACTTT,CASSATTGYNSPLHF
TRBV29-1,.,.,TRBJ1-1,TGCAGCGTTGTATCGCCTGAAGCTTTCTTT,CSVVSPEAFF
TRBV7-3,few,.,TRBJ1-6,TGTGCCAGCAGCTTGGGTTATAATTCACCCCTCCACTTT,CASSLGYNSPLHF
TRBV25-1,.,TRBD2,TRBJ2-1,TGTGCCAGCCCTTATCTTCCGGGACTAGCATTTAATGAGCAGTTCTTC,CASPYLPGLAFNEQFF
TRBV9,once,TRBD1,TRBJ2-2,TGTGCCAGCAGCGTAGGAACAGGGGGACCAAGAGCGAACACCGGGGAGCTGTTTTTT,CASSVGTGGPRANTGELFF
TRBV29-1,.,TRBD2,TRBJ2-1,TGCAGCACGGCAGAACTAGCGGCGTACAATGAGCAGTTCTTC,CSTAELAAYNEQFF
TRBV24-1,.,TRBD1,TRBJ2-5,TGTGCCACCAGTGAGACGACAGGGGAGACCCAGTACTTC,CATSETTGETQYF
TRBV12-3/TRBV12-4,once,.,TRBJ2-6,TGTGCCAGCACCCCCGGGCCGGGACTGGCTGGGGCCAACGTCCTGACTTTC,CASTPGPGLAGANVLTF
TRBV3-1,.,.,TRBJ2-1,TGTGCCAGCAGCCAAGCGGACTATGAGCAGTTCTTC,CASSQADYEQFF
TRBV7-9,.,.,TRBJ2-1,TGTGCCCTCCCCGGCTCCTACAATGAGCAGTTCTTC,CALPGSYNEQFF
TRBV5-1,.,.,TRBJ1-2,TGCGCCAGCAGCGGGACTGGGGGAGGTCTTGGCTACACCTTC,CASSGTGGGLGYTF
TRBV20-1,.,.,TRBJ2-7,TGCAGTACCTTTTTAGCCTTTACGGGGGAGCAGTACTTC,CSTFLAFTGEQYF
TRBV27,.,TRBD1,TRBJ2-7,TGTGCCAGCAGTTTATCTGCGGTTGGGGGGACAGGAGGCTGCGAGCAGTACTTC,CASSLSAVGGTGGCEQYF
TRBV30,.,.,TRBJ1-1,TGTGCCTGGAAAGACGGTACGAACACTGAAGCTTTCTTT,CAWKDGTNTEAFF
TRBV3-1,.,TRBD1,TRBJ1-2,TGTGCCAGCAGCCAACGACAGGGAACTGGCTACACCTTC,CASSQRQGTGYTF
TRBV30,.,.,TRBJ1-2,TGTGCCTGGACCCACCTTGGGGATAACTATGGCTACACCTTC,CAWTHLGDNYGYTF
TRBV5-4,.,TRBD1,TRBJ2-7,TGTGCCAGCAGCTTCGGTAGACAGGGGGACTACGAGCAGTACTTC,CASSFGRQGDYEQYF
TRBV29-1,.,TRBD2,TRBJ2-1,TGCAGCGTGACTAGCGGGGCCACCTACAATGAGCAGTTCTTC,CSVTSGATYNEQFF
TRBV3-1,.,.,TRBJ2-5,TGTGCCAGCAGACACCCGCGAGGGGACCAAGAGACCCAGTACTTC,CASRHPRGDQETQYF
TRBV29-1,.,.,TRBJ1-1,TGCAGCGTCGCAACCGTGGAAGCTTTCTTT,CSVATVEAFF
TRBV3-1,.,TRBD1,TRBJ1-2,TGTGCCAGCAGCCAAGAATCATCAGGGGGCGCATCTGGCTACACCTTC,CASSQESSGGASGYTF
TRBV12-5,.,.,TRBJ1-1,TGTGCTAGTGGTTTGAACTGGAACACTGAAGCTTTCTTT,CASGLNWNTEAFF
TRBV20-1,.,.,TRBJ2-5,TGCAGTGCTAGTCACGGGGCGATACAAGAGACCCAGTACTTC,CSASHGAIQETQYF
TRBV29-1,.,.,TRBJ2-7,TGCAGCGTTTCGGAGGGTGCCGAAGAGCAGTACTTC,CSVSEGAEEQYF
TRBV30,.,.,TRBJ2-1,TGTGCCTTCGCCACCGGGACACGTAACAATGAGCAGTTCTTC,CAFATGTRNNEQFF
TRBV12-5,.,TRBD1,TRBJ2-7,TGTGCTAGTGGTTTGTCCCCGGGGACAGGCTCCTACGAGCAGTACTTC,CASGLSPGTGSYEQYF
TRBV23-1,.,.,TRBJ1-2,TGCGCCAGCAGTCAATCTCGGGGTGTCTATGGCTACACCTTC,CASSQSRGVYGYTF
TRBV14,.,.,TRBJ1-2,TGTGCCAGCAGCGCCGGGGAGGTTGGCGGCTACACCTTC,CASSAGEVGGYTF
TRBV2,.,.,TRBJ1-2,TGTGCCAGCAGAAGGGACGTAAAGTATGGCTACACCTTC,CASRRDVKYGYTF
TRBV6-5,.,.,TRBJ1-2,TGTGCCAGCAGTTACGAGGGACGTGGCTACACCTTC,CASSYEGRGYTF
TRBV5-1,.,.,TRBJ2-4,TGCGCCAGCAGGGTGGGGGCCCTGGAGAACATTCAGTACTTC,CASRVGALENIQYF
TRBV12-3/TRBV12-4,.,TRBD2,TRBJ2-1,TGTGCCAGCAGTGAGGGACTAGCGGGGGGTAATGAGCAGTTCTTC,CASSEGLAGGNEQFF
TRBV27,.,TRBD2,TRBJ2-7,TGTGCCAGCAGGCGGGGGGCGGACTACGAGCAGTACTTC,CASRRGADYEQYF
TRBV7-2,.,.,TRBJ1-1,TGTGCCAGCAGCTTCAGGGGCAAGTACACTGAAGCTTTCTTT,CASSFRGKYTEAFF
TRBV7-2,.,TRBD1,TRBJ1-4,TGTGCCAGCAGCTCGAGGACAGGGAATGAAAAACTGTTTTTT,CASSSRTGNEKLFF
TRBV20-1,.,.,TRBJ2-7,TGCAGTGCTAGAGAACCGGGTACCTACGAGCAGTACTTC,CSAREPGTYEQYF
TRBV20-1,.,TRBD2,TRBJ2-5,TGCAGTGCTCCCCGGCCGGGGGGCCAAGAGACCCAGTACTTC,CSAPRPGGQETQYF
TRBV30,once,TRBD1,TRBJ1-1,TGTGCCTGGGACAGGGGGGTCAGCCCTGAAGCTTTCTTT,CAWDRGVSPEAFF
TRBV7-2,.,TRBD2,TRBJ2-5,TGTGCCAGCAGCTCGACTAGCGGGGGGCACTTCATGTACTTC,CASSSTSGGHFMYF
TRBV14,.,.,TRBJ1-3,TGTGCCAGCAGCCAAGGATCTTCCTCTGGAAACACCATATATTTT,CASSQGSSSGNTIYF
TRBV12-3/TRBV12-4,.,.,TRBJ2-1,TGTGCCAGCAGTTTAGAGGTTGGGGATACGATCCTCCCTGAGCAGTTCTTC,CASSLEVGDTILPEQFF
TRBV9,.,TRBD1,TRBJ2-5,TGTGCCAGCAGCGTAGACCAAGGGACAGGGCCAGAGACCCAGTACTTC,CASSVDQGTGPETQYF
TRBV5-1,.,.,TRBJ2-7,TGCGCCAGCAGCTTCGCCTACGAGCAGTACTTC,CASSFAYEQYF
TRBV29-1,.,.,TRBJ1-1,TGCAGCGTTGACTCTGGGGGAACGACTGAAGCTTTCTTT,CSVDSGGTTEAFF
TRBV5-1,.,.,TRBJ1-2,TGCGCCAGCAGCCCCTCGGGGGGCTACGACTACACCTTC,CASSPSGGYDYTF
TRBV9,once,TRBD1,TRBJ1-2,TGTGCCAGCAGCTCCCAAACAGGGGCCTTAGGGTATGGCTACACCTTC,CASSSQTGALGYGYTF